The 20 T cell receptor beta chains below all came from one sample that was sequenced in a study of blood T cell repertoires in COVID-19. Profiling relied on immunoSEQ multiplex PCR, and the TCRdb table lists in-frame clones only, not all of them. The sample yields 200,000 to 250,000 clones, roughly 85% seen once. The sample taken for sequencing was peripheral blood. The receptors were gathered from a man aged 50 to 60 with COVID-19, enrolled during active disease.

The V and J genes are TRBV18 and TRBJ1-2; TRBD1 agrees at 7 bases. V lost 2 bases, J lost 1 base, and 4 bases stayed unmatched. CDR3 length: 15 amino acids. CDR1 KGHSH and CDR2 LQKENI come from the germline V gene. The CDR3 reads CASSPSDRINYGYTF. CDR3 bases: TGTGCCAGCTCACCATCGGACAGGATTAACTATGGCTACACCTTC.

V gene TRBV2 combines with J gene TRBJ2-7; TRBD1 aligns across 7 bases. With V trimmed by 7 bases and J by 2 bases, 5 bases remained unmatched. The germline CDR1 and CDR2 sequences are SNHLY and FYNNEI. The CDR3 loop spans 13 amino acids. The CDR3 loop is CASNRGPTYEQYF. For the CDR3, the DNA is TGTGCCAGCAACAGGGGCCCAACCTACGAGCAGTACTTC.

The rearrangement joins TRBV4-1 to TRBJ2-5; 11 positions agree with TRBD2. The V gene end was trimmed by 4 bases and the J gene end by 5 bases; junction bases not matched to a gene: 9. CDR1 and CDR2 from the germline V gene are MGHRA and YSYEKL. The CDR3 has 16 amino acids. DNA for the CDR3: TGCGCCAGCAGCCCTTCTAGCGGGGGGTATGGGGAGACCCAGTACTTC. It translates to CASSPSSGGYGETQYF.

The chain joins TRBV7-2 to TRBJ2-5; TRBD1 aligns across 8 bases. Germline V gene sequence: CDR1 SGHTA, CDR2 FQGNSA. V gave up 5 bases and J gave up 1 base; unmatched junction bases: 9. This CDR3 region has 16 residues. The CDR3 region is CASSVGDRLLQETQYF. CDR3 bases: TGTGCCAGCAGCGTAGGGGACAGGTTACTCCAAGAGACCCAGTACTTC.

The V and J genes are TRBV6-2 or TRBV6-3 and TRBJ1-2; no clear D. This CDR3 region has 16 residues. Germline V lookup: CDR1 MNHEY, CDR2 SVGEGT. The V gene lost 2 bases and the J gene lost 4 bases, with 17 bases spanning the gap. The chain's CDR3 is CASSYPPGQTSYGYTF. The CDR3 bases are TGTGCCAGCAGTTACCCACCTGGGCAGACTAGCTATGGCTACACCTTC.

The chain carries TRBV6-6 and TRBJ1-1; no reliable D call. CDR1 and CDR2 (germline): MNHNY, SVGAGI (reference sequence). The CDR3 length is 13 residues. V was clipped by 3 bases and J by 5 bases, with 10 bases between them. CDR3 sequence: CASSYMGRTEAFF. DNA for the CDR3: TGTGCCAGCAGTTATATGGGGAGGACTGAAGCTTTCTTT.

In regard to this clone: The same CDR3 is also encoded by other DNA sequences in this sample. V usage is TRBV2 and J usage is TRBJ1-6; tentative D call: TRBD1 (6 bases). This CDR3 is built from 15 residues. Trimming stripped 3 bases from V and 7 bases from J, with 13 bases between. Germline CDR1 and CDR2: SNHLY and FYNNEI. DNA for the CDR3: TGTGCCAGCAGTGAGCGAGGACAGTCGAATTCACCCCTCCACTTT. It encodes CASSERGQSNSPLHF.

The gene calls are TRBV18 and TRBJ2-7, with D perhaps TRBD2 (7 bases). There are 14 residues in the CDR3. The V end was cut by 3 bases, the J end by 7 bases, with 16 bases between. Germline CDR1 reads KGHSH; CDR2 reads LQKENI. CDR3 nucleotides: TGTGCCAGCTCACCGCAGGGGACTACGGGAGAGCAGTACTTC. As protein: CASSPQGTTGEQYF.

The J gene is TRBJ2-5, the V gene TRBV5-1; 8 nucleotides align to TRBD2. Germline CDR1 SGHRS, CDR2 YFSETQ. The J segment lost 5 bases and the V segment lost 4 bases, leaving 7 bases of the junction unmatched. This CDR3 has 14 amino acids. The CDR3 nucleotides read TGCGCCAGCAGCATGATGGGCGGGGGGGAGACCCAGTACTTC. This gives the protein CASSMMGGGETQYF.

CDR3 sequence reads: CASSSPRGQANVLTF. The CDR3 DNA follows: TGTGCCAGCAGCAGCCCTCGGGGACAGGCCAACGTCCTGACTTTC. This rearrangement joins TRBV7-2 to TRBJ2-6, with D maybe TRBD1 (6 bases). V shed 5 bases and J shed 6 bases, with 14 bases lying between them. Looked up from germline, CDR1 is SGHTA and CDR2 is FQGNSA. The CDR3 has 15 amino acids.

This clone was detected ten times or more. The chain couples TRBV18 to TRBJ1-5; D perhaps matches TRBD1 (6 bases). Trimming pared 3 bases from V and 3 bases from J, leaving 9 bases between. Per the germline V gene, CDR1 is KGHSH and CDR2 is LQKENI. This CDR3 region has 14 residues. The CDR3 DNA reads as TGTGCCAGCTCACCTCAGGGGTTCAATCAGCCCCAGCATTTT. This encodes CASSPQGFNQPQHF.

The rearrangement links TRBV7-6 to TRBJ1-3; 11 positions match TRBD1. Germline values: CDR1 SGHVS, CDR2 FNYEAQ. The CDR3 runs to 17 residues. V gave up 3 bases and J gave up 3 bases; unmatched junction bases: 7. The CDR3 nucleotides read TGTGCCAGCAGCTTCGGGGACAGGGGGAGCTTTGGAAACACCATATATTTT. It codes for CASSFGDRGSFGNTIYF.

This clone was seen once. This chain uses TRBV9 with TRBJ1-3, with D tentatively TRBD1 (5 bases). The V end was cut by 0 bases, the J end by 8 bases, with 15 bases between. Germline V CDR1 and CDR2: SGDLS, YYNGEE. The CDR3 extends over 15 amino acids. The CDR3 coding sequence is TGTGCCAGCAGCGTAGAGGCACGGGGGGAATACACCATATATTTT. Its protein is CASSVEARGEYTIYF.

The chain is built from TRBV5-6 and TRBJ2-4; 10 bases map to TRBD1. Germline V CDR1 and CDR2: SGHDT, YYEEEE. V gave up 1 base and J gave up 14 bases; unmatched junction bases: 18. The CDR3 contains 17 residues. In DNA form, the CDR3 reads TGTGCCAGCAGCTTGTTTGACCCAGGACAGGGGGATTTGAGCGAGTACTTC. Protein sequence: CASSLFDPGQGDLSEYF.

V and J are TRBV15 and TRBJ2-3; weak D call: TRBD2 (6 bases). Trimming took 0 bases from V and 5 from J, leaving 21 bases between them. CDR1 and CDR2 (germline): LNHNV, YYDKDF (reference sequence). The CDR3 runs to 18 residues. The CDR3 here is CATSRDITAGYFGDTQYF. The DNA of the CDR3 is TGTGCCACCAGCAGAGATATTACGGCGGGGTACTTTGGAGATACGCAGTATTTT.

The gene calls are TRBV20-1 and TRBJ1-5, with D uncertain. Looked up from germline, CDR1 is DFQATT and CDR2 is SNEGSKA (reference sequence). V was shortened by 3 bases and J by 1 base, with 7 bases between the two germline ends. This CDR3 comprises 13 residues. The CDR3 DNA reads TGCAGTGCTAGTTTTCAGAGCAATCAGCCCCAGCATTTT. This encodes CSASFQSNQPQHF.

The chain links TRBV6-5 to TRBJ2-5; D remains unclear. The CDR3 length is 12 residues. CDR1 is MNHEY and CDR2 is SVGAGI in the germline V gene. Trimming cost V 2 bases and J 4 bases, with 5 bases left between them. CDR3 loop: CASSYDLETQYF. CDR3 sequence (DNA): TGTGCCAGCAGTTACGACTTAGAGACCCAGTACTTC.

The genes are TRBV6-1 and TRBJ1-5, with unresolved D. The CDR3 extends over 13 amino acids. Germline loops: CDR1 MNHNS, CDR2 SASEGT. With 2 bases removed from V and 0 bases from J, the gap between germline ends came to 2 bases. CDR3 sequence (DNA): TGTGCCAGCAGTGAACATAGCAATCAGCCCCAGCATTTT. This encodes CASSEHSNQPQHF.

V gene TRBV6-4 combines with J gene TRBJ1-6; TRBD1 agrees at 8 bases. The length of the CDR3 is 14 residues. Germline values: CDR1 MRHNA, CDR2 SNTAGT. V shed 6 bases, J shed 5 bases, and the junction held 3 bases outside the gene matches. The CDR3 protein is CASSMDRDNSPLHF. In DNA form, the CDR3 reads TGTGCCAGCAGCATGGACAGGGATAATTCACCCCTCCACTTT.

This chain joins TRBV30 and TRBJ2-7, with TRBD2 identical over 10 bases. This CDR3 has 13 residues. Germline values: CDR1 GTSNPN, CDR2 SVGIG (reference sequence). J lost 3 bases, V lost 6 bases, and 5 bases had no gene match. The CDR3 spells CACIAGGGYEQYF. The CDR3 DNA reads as TGTGCCTGTATAGCGGGGGGAGGCTACGAGCAGTACTTC. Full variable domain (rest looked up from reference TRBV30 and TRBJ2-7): SQTIHQWPATLVQPVGSPLSLECTVEGTSNPNLYWYRQAAGRGLQLLFYSVGIGQISSEVPQNLSASRPQDRQFILSSKKLLLSDSGFYLCACIAGGGYEQYFGPGTRLTVT.